This is a list of T cell receptor beta chains from one sample in a study of control samples from healthy donors and cancer patients. Generated by immunoSEQ multiplex PCR, the TCRdb table keeps only in-frame clones and is missing some. The sample has some 130,000 clones; roughly 90% are singletons. What was sequenced was blood. These receptors came from a man aged 18 to 35 in good health. Both conserved end residues are part of each CDR3. The order of the fields is D gene, J gene, V gene, clone size, CDR3 protein, CDR3 DNA. D genes are given only for firm matches. The size entry is marked missing in some rows and otherwise reads once, few, many or a size class.

D: NA; J: TRBJ1-2; V: TRBV9; size: NA; CDR3: CASNLGPPKNYGYTF; DNA: TGTGCCAGCAACCTAGGACCGCCCAAGAATTATGGCTACACCTTC
D: NA; J: TRBJ1-1; V: TRBV20-1; size: NA; CDR3: CSARVDGGAFF; DNA: TGCAGTGCCCGGGTCGACGGCGGAGCTTTCTTT
D: NA; J: TRBJ1-1; V: TRBV5-5; size: few; CDR3: CASSLFVNTEAFF; DNA: TGTGCCAGCAGCTTGTTCGTGAACACTGAAGCTTTCTTT
D: NA; J: TRBJ2-7; V: TRBV10-2; size: NA; CDR3: CASRPGTTYEQYF; DNA: TGCGCCAGCCGGCCGGGAACCACCTACGAGCAGTACTTC
D: TRBD1; J: TRBJ1-1; V: TRBV5-5; size: NA; CDR3: CASSYAGTGAAFF; DNA: TGTGCCAGCAGCTACGCCGGGACAGGGGCCGCTTTCTTT
D: NA; J: TRBJ2-7; V: TRBV4-1; size: NA; CDR3: CASSHDSAEQYF; DNA: TGCGCCAGCAGCCACGACTCCGCCGAGCAGTACTTC
D: NA; J: TRBJ2-1; V: TRBV12-3/TRBV12-4; size: NA; CDR3: CASSLFSDGEQFF; DNA: TGTGCCAGCAGTTTGTTCAGCGACGGTGAGCAGTTCTTC
D: NA; J: TRBJ1-2; V: TRBV28; size: NA; CDR3: CASSLATYGYTF; DNA: TGTGCCAGCAGCCTGGCCACCTATGGCTACACCTTC
D: TRBD1; J: TRBJ1-5; V: TRBV6-6; size: NA; CDR3: CASRTGTGGNQPQHF; DNA: TGTGCCAGCAGAACCGGGACAGGGGGCAATCAGCCCCAGCATTTT
D: TRBD1; J: TRBJ2-5; V: TRBV5-1; size: once; CDR3: CASSVGQGAVETQYF; DNA: TGCGCCAGCAGCGTAGGACAGGGGGCAGTTGAGACCCAGTACTTC
D: NA; J: TRBJ1-2; V: TRBV19; size: NA; CDR3: CASSIVANYGYTF; DNA: TGTGCCAGTAGTATTGTTGCTAACTATGGCTACACCTTC
D: NA; J: TRBJ2-6; V: TRBV30; size: NA; CDR3: CAWSIGSGANVLTF; DNA: TGTGCCTGGAGTATCGGATCTGGGGCCAACGTCCTGACTTTC
D: NA; J: TRBJ1-3; V: TRBV3-1/TRBV3-2; size: NA; CDR3: CASSHVNTIYF; DNA: TGTGCCAGCAGCCACGTGAACACCATATATTTT
D: TRBD2; J: TRBJ2-7; V: TRBV13; size: NA; CDR3: CASSSQSTSNYEQYF; DNA: TGTGCCAGCAGTTCGCAATCGACTAGCAACTACGAGCAGTACTTC